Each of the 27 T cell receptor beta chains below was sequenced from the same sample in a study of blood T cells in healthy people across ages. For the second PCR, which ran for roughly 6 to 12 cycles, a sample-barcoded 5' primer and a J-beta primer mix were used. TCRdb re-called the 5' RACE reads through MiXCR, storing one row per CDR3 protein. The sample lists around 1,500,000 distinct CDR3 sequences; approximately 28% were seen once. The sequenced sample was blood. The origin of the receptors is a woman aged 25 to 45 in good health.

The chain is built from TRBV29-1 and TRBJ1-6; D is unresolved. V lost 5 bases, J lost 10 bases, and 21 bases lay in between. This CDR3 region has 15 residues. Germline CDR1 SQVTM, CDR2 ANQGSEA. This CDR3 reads CSVYPRQVRRSPLHF. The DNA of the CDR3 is TGCAGCGTTTACCCCCGCCAGGTCCGGAGATCACCCCTCCACTTT.

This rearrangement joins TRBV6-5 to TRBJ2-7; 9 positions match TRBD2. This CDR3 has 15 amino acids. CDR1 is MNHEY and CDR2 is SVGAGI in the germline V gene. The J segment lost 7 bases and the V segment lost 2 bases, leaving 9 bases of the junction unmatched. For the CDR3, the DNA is TGTGCCAGCAGTTACGACGCGGGAGGGCGGAATGAGCAGTACTTC. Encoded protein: CASSYDAGGRNEQYF.

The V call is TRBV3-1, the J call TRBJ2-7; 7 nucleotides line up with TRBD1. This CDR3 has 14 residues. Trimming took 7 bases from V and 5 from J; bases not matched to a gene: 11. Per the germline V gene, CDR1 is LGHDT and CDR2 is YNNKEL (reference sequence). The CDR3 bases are TGTGCCAGCACCCGGACAGGAGGATACCACGAGCAGTACTTC. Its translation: CASTRTGGYHEQYF.

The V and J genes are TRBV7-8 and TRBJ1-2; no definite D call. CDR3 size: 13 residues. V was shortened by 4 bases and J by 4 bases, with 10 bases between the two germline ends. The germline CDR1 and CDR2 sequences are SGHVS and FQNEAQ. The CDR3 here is CASSSILLYGYTF. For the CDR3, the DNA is TGTGCCAGCAGCTCAATTCTCCTCTATGGCTACACCTTC. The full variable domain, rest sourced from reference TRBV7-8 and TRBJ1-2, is GAGVSQSPRYKVAKRGQDVALRCDPISGHVSLFWYQQALGQGPEFLTYFQNEAQLDKSGLPSDRFFAERPEGSVSTLKIQRTQQEDSAVYLCASSSILLYGYTFGSGTRLTVV.

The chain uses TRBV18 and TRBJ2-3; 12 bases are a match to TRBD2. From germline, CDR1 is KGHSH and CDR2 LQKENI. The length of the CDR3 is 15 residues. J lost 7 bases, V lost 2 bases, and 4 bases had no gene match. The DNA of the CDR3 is TGTGCCAGCTCACCAGGGACTAGCGGGTTTAATACGCAGTATTTT. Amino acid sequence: CASSPGTSGFNTQYF.

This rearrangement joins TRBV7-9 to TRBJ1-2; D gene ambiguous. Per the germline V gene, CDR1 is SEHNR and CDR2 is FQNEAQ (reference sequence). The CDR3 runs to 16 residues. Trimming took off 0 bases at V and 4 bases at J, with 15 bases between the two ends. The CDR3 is CASSLATGFMGYGYTF. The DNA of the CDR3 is TGTGCCAGCAGCTTAGCTACTGGGTTTATGGGCTATGGCTACACCTTC.

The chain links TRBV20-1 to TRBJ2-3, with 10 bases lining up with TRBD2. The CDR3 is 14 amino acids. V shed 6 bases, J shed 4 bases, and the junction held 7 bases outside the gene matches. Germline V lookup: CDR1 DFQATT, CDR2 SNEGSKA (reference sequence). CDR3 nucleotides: TGCAGTGCAGCCCTAGCGGGAGTGGCAGATACGCAGTATTTT. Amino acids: CSAALAGVADTQYF.

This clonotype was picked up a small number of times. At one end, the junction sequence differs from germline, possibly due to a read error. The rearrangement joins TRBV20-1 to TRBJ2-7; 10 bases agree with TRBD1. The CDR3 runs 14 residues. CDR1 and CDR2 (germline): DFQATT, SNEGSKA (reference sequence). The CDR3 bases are TGCAGTGCCAGAGAGGGACAGGGGTCCTACGAGCAGTACTTC. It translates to CSAREGQGSYEQYF.

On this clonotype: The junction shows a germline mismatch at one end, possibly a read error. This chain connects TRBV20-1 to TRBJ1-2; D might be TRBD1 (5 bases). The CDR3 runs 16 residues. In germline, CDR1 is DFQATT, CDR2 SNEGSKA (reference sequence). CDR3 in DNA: TGCAGTGCTAACGGACCGATAAGGAGGGGTAACTATGGCTACATCTTC. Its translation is CSANGPIRRGNYGYIF.

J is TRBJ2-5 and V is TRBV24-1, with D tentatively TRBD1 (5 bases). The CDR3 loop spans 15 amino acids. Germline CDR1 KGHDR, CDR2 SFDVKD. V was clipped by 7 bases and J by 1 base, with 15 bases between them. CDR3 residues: CATSSIQGTQETQYF. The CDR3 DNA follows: TGTGCCACCAGCAGCATTCAGGGTACCCAAGAGACCCAGTACTTC.

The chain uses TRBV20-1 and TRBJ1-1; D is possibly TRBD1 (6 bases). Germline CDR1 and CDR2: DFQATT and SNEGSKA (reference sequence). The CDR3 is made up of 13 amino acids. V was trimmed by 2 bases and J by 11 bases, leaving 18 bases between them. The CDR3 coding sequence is TGCAGTGCTAGAAGCGGGGGGGGCGTTGGGGCTTTCTTT. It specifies CSARSGGGVGAFF.

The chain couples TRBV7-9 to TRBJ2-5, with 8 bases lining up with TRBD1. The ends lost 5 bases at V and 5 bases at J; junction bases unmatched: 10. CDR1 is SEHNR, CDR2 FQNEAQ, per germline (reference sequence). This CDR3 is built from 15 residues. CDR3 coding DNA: TGTGCCAGCAGCCCATGGACAGGGAGTCAGGAGACCCAGTACTTC. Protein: CASSPWTGSQETQYF.

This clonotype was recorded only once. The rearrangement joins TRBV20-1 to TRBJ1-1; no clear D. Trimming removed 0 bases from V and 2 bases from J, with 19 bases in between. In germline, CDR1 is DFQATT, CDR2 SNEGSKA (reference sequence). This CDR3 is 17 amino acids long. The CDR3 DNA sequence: TGCAGTGCTAGAGATAATTCTTTGGGCCTACTTAACACTGAAGCTTTCTTT. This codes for CSARDNSLGLLNTEAFF.

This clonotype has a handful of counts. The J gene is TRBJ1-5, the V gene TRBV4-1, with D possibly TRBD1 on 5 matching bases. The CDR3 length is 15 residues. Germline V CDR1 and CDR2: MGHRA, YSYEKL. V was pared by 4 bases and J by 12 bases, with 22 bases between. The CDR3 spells CASSPHGGTIRDQHF. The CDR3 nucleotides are TGCGCCAGCAGCCCGCACGGGGGTACAATCAGGGACCAGCATTTT.

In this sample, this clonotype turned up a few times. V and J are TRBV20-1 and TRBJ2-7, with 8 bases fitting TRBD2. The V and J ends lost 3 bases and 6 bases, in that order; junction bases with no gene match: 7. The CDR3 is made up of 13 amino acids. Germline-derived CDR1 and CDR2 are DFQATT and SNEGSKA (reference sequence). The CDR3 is CSASGRAPREQYF. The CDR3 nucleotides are TGCAGTGCTAGCGGGAGGGCCCCTCGCGAGCAGTACTTC.

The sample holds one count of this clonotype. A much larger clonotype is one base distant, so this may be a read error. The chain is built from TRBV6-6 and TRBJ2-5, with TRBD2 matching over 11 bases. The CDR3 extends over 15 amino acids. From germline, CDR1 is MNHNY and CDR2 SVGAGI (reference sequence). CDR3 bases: TGTACCAGCAGTTCCCCGGGACTAGCGGAAGAGACCCAGTACTTC. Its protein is CTSSSPGLAEETQYF.

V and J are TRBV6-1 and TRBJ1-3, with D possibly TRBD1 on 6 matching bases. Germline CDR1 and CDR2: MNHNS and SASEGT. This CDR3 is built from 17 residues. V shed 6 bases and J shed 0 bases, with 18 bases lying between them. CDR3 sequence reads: CASSRGAGPSSGNTIYF. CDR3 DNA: TGTGCCAGCAGCCGGGGGGCAGGGCCGAGCTCTGGAAACACCATATATTTT.

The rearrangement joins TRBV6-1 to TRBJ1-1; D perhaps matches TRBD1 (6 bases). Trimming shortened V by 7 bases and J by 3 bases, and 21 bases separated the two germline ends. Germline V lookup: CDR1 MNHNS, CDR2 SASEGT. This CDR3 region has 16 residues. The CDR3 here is CASKGQGIGVDTEAFF. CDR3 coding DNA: TGTGCCAGCAAGGGGCAGGGGATAGGAGTAGACACTGAAGCTTTCTTT.

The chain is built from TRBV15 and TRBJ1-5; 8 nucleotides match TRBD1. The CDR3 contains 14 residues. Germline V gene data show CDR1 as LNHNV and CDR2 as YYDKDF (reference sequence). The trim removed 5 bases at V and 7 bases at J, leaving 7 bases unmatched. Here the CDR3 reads CATSEDRGGQPQHF. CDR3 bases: TGTGCCACCAGCGAAGACAGGGGCGGCCAGCCCCAGCATTTT.

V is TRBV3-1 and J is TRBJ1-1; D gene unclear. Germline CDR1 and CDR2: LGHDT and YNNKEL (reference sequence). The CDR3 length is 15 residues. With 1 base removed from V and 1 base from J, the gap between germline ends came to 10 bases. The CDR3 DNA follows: TGTGCCAGCAGCCAAGGGCTTACTTCGAACACTGAAGCTTTCTTT. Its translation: CASSQGLTSNTEAFF.

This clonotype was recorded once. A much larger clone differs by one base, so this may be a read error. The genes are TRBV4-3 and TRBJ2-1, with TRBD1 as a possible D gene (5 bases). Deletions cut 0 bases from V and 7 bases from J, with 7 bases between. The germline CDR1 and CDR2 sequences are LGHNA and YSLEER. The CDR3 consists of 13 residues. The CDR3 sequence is CASSQEGRNEQFF. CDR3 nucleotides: TGCGCCAGCAGCCAAGAGGGGCGAAATGAGCAGTTCTTC.

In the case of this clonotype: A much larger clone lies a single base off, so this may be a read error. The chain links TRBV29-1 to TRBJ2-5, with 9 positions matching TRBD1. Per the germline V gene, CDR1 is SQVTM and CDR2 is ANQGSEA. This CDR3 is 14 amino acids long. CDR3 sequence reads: CGVHNRDREETQYF. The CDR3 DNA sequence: TGCGGCGTCCACAACCGGGACAGGGAAGAGACCCAGTACTTC. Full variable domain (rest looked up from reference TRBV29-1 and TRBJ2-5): SAVISQKPSRDICQRGTSLTIQCQVDSQVTMMFWYRQQPGQSLTLIATANQGSEATYESGFVIDKFPISRPNLTFSTLTVSNMSPEDSSIYLCGVHNRDREETQYFGPGTRLLVL.

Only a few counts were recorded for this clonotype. CDR3 coding DNA: TGTGCCAGCAGTGCCCGACAGGGGGCTCCCTCCGAGCAGTACTTC. This codes for CASSARQGAPSEQYF. V is TRBV2 and J is TRBJ2-7; 10 bases match TRBD1. The V and J ends lost 4 bases and 6 bases, in that order; junction bases with no gene match: 9. CDR1 is SNHLY and CDR2 is FYNNEI in the germline V gene. This CDR3 has 15 residues.

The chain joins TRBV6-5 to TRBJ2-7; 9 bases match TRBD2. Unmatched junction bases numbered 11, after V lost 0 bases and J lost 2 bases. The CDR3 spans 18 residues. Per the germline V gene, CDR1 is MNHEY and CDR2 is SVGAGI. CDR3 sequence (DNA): TGTGCCAGCAGTTACTCGAAGGGTGCTAGCGGGACCCCCTACGAGCAGTACTTC. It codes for CASSYSKGASGTPYEQYF.

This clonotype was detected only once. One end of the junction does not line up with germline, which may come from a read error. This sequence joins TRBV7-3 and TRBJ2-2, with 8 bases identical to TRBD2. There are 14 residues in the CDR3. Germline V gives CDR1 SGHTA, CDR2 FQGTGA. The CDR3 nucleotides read TGTGTCAGCAGCTTCGCTAGCGGGTCCGGGGAGCTGTTTTTT. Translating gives CVSSFASGSGELFF. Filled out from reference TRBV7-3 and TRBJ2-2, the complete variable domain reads GAGVSQTPSNKVTEKGKYVELRCDPISGHTALYWYRQSLGQGPEFLIYFQGTGAADDSGLPNDRFFAVRPEGSVSTLKIQRTERGDSAVYLCVSSFASGSGELFFGEGSRLTVL.

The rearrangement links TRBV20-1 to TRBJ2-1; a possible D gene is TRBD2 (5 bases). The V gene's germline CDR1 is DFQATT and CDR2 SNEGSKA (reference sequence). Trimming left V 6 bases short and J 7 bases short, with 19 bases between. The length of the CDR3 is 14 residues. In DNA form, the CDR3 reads TGCAGTGCCCTTAAGGTCCGGGAAGGGAATGAGCAGTTCTTC. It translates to CSALKVREGNEQFF.

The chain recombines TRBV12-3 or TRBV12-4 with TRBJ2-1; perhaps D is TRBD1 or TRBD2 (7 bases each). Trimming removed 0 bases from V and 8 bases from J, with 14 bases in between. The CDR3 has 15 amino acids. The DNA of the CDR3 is TGTGCCAGCAGTTTAGCGCCGGCAGGGGGGGATGAGCAGTTCTTC. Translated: CASSLAPAGGDEQFF.